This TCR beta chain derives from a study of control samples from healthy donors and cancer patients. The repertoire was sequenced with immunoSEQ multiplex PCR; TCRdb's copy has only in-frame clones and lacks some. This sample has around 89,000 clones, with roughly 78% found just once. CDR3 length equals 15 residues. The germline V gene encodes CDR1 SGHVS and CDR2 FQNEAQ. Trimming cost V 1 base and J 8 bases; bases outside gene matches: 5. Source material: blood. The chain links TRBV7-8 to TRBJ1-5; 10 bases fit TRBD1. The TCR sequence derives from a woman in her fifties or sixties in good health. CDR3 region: CASSLDRDRGKPQHF. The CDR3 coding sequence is TGTGCCAGCAGCTTAGACCGGGACAGGGGTAAGCCCCAGCATTTT.